The source of this T cell receptor beta chain is a study of technical replicates of blood from a few donors (dated by TCRdb to the late 2010s). The library was prepared using the immunoSEQ multiplex PCR assay. Here the immuneACCESS table is served through TCRdb, limited to in-frame sequences with V and J called. Missing clones are a known gap in these copies; in checked studies unresolved V genes cover under half, and the rest lacks a known reason. The sample table lists tens of thousands of clones, roughly 84% of them with a count of one. Over 5.5% of the sample comes from the top ten. V loses 5 bases at its end and J loses 5 bases; junction bases beyond the gene matches: 4. Per the germline V gene (reference sequence), LNHDA is the CDR1 and SQIVND is the CDR2. Its CDR3 holds 14 amino acids, cysteine through phenylalanine. The read is trimmed to its CDR3 DNA, 42 bases read in frame from base 1. In the case of this clone: Its antigen remains undetermined. Base qualities are not at hand, and no much larger clone is one base apart.

The chain uses TRBV19 and TRBJ2-7; TRBD2 agrees with 12 junctional bases. Sequenced material: PBMCs. This TCR was recovered from a human donor in good health. Some clones in this sample may be carry-over from other donors' samples. The CDR3 is CASSHTSGRHEQYF. Here is the DNA: TGTGCCAGTAGTCACACTAGCGGGAGGCACGAGCAGTACTTC. Outside the CDR3, residues come from the reference TRBV19 and TRBJ2-7 proteins, so the full variable domain is: DGGITQSPKYLFRKEGQNVTLSCEQNLNHDAMYWYRQDPGQGLRLIYYSQIVNDFQKGDIAEGYSVSREKKESFPLTVTSAQKNPTAFYLCASSHTSGRHEQYFGPGTRLTVT.